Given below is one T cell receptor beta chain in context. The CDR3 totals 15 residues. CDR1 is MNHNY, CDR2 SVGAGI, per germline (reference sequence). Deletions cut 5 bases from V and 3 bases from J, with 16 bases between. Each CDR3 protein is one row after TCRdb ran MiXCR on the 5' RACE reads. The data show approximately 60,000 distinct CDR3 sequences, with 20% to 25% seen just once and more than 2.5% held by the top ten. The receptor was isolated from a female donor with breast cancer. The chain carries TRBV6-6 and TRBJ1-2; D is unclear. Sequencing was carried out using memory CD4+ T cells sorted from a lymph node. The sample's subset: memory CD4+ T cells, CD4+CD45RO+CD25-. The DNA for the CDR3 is TGTGCCAGCAGTAAAAACTCCTTCAATGACTATGGCTACACCTTC. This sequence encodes CASSKNSFNDYGYTF.